A selection of T cell receptor beta chains follows, all from one sample in a study of T cells in Graves' hyperthyroidism and ophthalmopathy. TCRdb independently ran MiXCR on the multiplex PCR reads; one entry per CDR3 protein. The repertoire holds about 840,000 distinct CDR3 sequences, with roughly 40% as singletons. The source material was blood. The receptors were sampled from a man aged 18 to 30 with Graves' hyperthyroidism. Each CDR3 is given with its conserved first and last residue. The D gene is left open where the match is weak.

cdr3_aa d_call v_call
CASSSVGLSGNTIYF - TRBV7-2
CASSPQVREKLFF - TRBV7-9
CASCLAGGPVETQYF TRBD2 TRBV5-1
CASSFLVGAETQYF - TRBV7-8
CASPSGLEDTEAFF - TRBV2
CASTGDSRYEQYF TRBD1 TRBV19
CSVFEAGVSETQYF TRBD2 TRBV29-1
CASSQGLSSNQPQHF - TRBV3-1
CASSQDGADTEAFF - TRBV4-1
CASSDVSGARELFF TRBD2 TRBV9
CASSFGQPPSEQYF - TRBV12-3/TRBV12-4
CASAETHRRDGYTF - TRBV7-2
CASSLRDREETQYF TRBD1 TRBV4-1
CASSLGLAGGPETGEQYF TRBD2 TRBV5-4
CASSYSGGKQETQYF TRBD2 TRBV6-5
CSASQLYSDPQETQYF - TRBV20-1
CSAKVGGNEKLFF - TRBV20-1
CASSDPAREETQYF - TRBV10-1
CASSFSRGRREKLFF TRBD1 TRBV7-8
CASGAGRWETQYF TRBD2 TRBV9
CASSLQTTGTAYEQYF TRBD1 TRBV7-2
CASSQYDSGANVLTF - TRBV3-1
CSARQGMGTEAFF TRBD1 TRBV29-1
CSAREEHFGLFF - TRBV20-1
CASSVEGDGQPQHF - TRBV9
CANSDDWGFSGTTYEQYF TRBD2 TRBV2
CASRSGQGDTEAFF TRBD1 TRBV7-3
CASTPAIPNYGYTF - TRBV12-3/TRBV12-4
CASSTTSGVRTDTQYF - TRBV9
CASSLMRGAGQETQYF - TRBV7-9
CSARLPGTDFYEQYF TRBD1 TRBV20-1
CASSLERPNGGTQYF - TRBV7-8
CASSQIAGGPPYEQYF TRBD2 TRBV9